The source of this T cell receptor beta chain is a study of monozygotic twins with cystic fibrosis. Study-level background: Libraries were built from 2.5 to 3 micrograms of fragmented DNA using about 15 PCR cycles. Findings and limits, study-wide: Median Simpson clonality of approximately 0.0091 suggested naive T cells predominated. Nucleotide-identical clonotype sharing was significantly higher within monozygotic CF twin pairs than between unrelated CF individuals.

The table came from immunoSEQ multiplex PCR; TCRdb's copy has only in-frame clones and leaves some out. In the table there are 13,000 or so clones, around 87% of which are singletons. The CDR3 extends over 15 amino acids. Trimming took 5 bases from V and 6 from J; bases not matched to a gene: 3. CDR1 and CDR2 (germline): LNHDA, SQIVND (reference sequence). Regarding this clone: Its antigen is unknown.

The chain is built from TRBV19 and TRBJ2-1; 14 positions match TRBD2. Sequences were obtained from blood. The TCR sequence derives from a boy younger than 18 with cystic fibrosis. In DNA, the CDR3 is TGTGCCAGTAGTCTCGGACTAGCGGGGGGCAATGAGCAGTTCTTC. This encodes CASSLGLAGGNEQFF.